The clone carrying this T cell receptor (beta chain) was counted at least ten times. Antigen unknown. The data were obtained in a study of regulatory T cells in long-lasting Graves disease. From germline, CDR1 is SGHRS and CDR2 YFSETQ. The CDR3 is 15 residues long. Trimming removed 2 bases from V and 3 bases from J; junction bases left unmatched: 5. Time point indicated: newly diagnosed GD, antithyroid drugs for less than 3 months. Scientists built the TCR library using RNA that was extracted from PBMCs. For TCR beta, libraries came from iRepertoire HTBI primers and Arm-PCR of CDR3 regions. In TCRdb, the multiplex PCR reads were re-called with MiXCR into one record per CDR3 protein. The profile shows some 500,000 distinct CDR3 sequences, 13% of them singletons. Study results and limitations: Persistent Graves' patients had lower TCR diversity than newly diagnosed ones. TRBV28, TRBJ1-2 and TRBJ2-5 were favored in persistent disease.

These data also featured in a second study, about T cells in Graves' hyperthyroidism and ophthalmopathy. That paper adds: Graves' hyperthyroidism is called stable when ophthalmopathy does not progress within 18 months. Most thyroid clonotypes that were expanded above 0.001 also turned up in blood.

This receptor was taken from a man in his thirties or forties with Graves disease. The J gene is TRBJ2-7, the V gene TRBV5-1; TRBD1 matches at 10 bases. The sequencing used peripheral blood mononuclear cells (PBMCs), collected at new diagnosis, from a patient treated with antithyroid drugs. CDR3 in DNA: TGCGCCAGCAGCTTATGGACAGGGGGGATCTACGAGCAGTACTTC. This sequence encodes CASSLWTGGIYEQYF.